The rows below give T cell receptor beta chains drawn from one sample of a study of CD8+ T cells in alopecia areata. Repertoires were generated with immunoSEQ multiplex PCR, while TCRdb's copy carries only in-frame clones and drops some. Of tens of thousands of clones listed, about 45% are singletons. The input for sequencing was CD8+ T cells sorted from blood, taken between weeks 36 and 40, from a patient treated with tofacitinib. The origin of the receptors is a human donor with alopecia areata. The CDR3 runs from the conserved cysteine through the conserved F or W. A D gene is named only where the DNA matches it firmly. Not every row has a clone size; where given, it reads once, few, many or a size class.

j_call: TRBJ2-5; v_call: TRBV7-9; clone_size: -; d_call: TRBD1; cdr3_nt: TGTGCCAGCAGTTCGGGACAGCAAGAGACCCAGTACTTC; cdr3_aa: CASSSGQQETQYF
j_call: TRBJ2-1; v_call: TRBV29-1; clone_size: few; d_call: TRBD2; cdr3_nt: TGCAGCGCCTCCCCCGGGACTAGCGATCATGATGAGCAGTTCTTC; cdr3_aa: CSASPGTSDHDEQFF
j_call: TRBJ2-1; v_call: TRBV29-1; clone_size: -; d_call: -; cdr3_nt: TGCAGCGTTGACGGCGGGACCTACAATGAGCAGTTCTTC; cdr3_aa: CSVDGGTYNEQFF
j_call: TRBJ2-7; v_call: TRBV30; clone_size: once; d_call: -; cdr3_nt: TGTGCCTGGAGCGCACGCTCCTACGAGCAGTACTTC; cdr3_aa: CAWSARSYEQYF
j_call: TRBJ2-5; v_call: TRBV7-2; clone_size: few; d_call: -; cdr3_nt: TGTGCCAGCAGCTCCCCGACTGGGTGGCAGGGGGACTCAGAGACCCAGTACTTC; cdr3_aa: CASSSPTGWQGDSETQYF
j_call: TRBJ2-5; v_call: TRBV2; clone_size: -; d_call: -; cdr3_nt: TGTGCCAGCAGTGAGATCCTGGCAGAGACCCAGTACTTC; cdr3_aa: CASSEILAETQYF
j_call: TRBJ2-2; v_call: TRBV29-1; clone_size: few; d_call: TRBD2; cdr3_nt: TGCAGCGTTGAAGATCGGAGTAGCGGGAGGATTAGGACCGGGGAGCTGTTTTTT; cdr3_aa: CSVEDRSSGRIRTGELFF
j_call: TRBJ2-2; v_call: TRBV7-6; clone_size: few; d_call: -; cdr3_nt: TGTGCCAGCAGCCCGCCCGGGGGGCCGAACACCGGGGAGCTGTTTTTT; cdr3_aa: CASSPPGGPNTGELFF
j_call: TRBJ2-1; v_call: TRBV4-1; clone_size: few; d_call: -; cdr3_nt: TGCGCCAGCAGCCCTGGAGGGAATGAGCAGTTCTTC; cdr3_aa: CASSPGGNEQFF
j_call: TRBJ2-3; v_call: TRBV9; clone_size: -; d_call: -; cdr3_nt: TGTGCCAGCGCTAGCCCAAGACATACTAGCACAGATACGCAGTATTTT; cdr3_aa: CASASPRHTSTDTQYF
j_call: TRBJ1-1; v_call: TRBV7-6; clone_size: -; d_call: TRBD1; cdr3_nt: TGTGCCAGCAGCCCCGGGACAGGGGCGAGCACTGAAGCTTTCTTT; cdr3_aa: CASSPGTGASTEAFF
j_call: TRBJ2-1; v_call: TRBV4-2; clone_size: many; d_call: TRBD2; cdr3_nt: TGTGCCAGCAGCCGAGAGACTAGCGGGATCCTAGGCGAGCAGTTCTTC; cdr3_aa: CASSRETSGILGEQFF
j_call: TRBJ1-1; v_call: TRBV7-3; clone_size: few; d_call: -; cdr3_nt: TGTGCCAGCAGCTTAAATGGCAGGGGGAACACTGAAGCTTTCTTT; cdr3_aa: CASSLNGRGNTEAFF
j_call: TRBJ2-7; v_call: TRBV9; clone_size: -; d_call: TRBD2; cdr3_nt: TGTGCCAGCAGCTTTAGCGGGGGCTCCTACGAGCAGTACTTC; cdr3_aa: CASSFSGGSYEQYF
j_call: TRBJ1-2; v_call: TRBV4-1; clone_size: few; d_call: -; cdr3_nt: TGCGCCAGCAGCCAAGAAGGGGGGCGAGATGGCTACACCTTC; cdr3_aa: CASSQEGGRDGYTF
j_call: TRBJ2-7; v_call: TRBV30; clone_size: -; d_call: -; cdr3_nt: TGTGCCTGGAGTTACGGGAGCTACGAGCAGTACTTC; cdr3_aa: CAWSYGSYEQYF
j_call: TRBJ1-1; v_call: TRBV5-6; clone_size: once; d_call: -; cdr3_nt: TGTGCCAGCAGCTTGGCCCCAAGGGACGGTGAAGCTTTCTTT; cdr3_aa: CASSLAPRDGEAFF
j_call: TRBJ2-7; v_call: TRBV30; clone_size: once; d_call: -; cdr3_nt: TGTGCCTGGGCATTAACAGGCCTCGGCGAGCAGTACTTC; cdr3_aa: CAWALTGLGEQYF
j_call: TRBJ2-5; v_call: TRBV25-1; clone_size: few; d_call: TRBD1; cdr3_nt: TGTGCCAGCAGGGCGACAGGGAGTCAAGAGACCCAGTACTTC; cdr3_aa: CASRATGSQETQYF
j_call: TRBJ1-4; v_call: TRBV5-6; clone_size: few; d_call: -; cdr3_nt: TGTGCCAGCAGCTTGGCAGGTGGACAGAGGAATGAAAAACTGTTTTTT; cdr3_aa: CASSLAGGQRNEKLFF
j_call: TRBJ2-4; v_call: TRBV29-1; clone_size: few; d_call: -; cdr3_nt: TGCACCGCCTTGGGGAATCGGGAAGAAAACATTCAGTACTTC; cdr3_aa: CTALGNREENIQYF
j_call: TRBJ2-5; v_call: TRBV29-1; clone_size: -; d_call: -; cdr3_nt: TGCAGCGTTACGGGTTCAGGAGAGACCCAGTACTTC; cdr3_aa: CSVTGSGETQYF
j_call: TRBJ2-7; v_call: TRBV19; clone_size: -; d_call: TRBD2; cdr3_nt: TGTGCCAGTAGTATTGGGACTAGCGGGAGATACGAGCAGTACTTC; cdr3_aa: CASSIGTSGRYEQYF
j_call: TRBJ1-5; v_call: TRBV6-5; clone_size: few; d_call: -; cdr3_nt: TGTGCCAGCAGCTCTAATGGGAATCAGCCCCAGCATTTT; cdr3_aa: CASSSNGNQPQHF
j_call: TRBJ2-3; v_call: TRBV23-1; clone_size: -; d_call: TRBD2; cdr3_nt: TGCGCCAGCAGCCACCCAGCGGGAGTGGGCACAGATACGCAGTATTTT; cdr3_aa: CASSHPAGVGTDTQYF
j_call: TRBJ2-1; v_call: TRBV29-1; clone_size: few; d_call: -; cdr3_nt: TGCAGCGTTGGGGCGGTTCCCTCCTACAATGAGCAGTTCTTC; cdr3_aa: CSVGAVPSYNEQFF
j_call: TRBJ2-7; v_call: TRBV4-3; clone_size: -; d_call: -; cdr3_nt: TGCGCCAGCAGCCAAGGATCCGGGCTAGAATCCTACAGTCCCCTCGAGCAGTACTTC; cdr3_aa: CASSQGSGLESYSPLEQYF
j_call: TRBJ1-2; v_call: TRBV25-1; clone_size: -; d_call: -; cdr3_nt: TGTGCCAGCAGTGGTGGAGACATCCTGGGTGGCTACACCTTC; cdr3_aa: CASSGGDILGGYTF
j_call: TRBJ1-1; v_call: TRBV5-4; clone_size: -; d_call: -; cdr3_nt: TGTGCCAGCAGCTTGGGGGTGAGCGGAACTGAAGCTTTCTTT; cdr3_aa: CASSLGVSGTEAFF
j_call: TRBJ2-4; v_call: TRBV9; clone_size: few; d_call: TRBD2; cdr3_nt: TGTGCCAGCAGCGGGTTAGCGGGAGGTCCCCTTAAGGTTCAGTACTTC; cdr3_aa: CASSGLAGGPLKVQYF
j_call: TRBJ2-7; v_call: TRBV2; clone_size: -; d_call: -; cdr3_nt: TGTGCCAGCAGTGTTTCCTACGAGCAGTACTTC; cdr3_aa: CASSVSYEQYF
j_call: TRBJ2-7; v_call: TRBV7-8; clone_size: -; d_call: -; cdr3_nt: TGTGCCAGCGGTCAAATGGGGCAGTACGAGCAGTACTTC; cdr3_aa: CASGQMGQYEQYF
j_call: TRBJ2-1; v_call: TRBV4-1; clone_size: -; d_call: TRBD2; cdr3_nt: TGCGCCAGCAGCCAAGCAGAAATAGCGGGAGGGCTCAATGAGCAGTTCTTC; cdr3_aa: CASSQAEIAGGLNEQFF
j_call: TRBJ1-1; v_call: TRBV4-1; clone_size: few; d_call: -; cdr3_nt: TGCGCCAGCAGCCAAGGCCGAAACACTGAAGCTTTCTTT; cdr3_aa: CASSQGRNTEAFF
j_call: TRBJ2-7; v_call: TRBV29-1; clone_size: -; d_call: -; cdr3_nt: TGCAGCGGGCTGACAGAGGGGGACGAGCAGTACTTC; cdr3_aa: CSGLTEGDEQYF
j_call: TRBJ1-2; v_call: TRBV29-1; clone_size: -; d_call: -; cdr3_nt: TGCAGCGCGGGAGCCTCAACAGGGTCTAACTATGGCTACACCTTC; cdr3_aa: CSAGASTGSNYGYTF
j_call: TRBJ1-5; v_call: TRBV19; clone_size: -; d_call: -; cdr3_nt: TGTGCCAGTAGTATGCCCACTAATCAGCCCCAGCATTTT; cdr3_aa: CASSMPTNQPQHF
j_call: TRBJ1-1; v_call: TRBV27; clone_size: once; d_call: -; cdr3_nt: TGTGCCAGCAGTTTATCGGGGGGCACTGAAGCTTTCTTT; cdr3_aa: CASSLSGGTEAFF
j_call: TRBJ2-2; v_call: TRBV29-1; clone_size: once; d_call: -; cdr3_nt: TGCAGCGTTGGACCGGAAAGGGGTGCCGGGGAGCTGTTTTTT; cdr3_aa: CSVGPERGAGELFF
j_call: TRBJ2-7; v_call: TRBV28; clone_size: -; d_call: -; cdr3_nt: TGTGCCAGCACCCCCCCTCACGGCTCCTACGAGCAGTACTTC; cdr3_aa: CASTPPHGSYEQYF
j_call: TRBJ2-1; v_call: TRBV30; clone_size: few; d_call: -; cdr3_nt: TGTGCCTGGAGCTGGACTGGAAATGAGCAGTTCTTC; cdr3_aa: CAWSWTGNEQFF
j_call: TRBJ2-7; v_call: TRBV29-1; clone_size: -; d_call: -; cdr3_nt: TGCAGCGTAGCCTTTAGAGGCGAGCAGTACTTC; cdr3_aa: CSVAFRGEQYF
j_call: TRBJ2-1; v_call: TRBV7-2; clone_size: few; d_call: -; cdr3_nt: TGTGCCAGCAGCCTCTCATCTGGCCTAAGGAGCTCCTACAATGAGCAGTTCTTC; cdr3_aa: CASSLSSGLRSSYNEQFF
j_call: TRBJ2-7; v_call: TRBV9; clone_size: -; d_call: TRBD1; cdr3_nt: TGTGCCAGCAGCGTACGTGACAGGGAATACGAGCAGTACTTC; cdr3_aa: CASSVRDREYEQYF
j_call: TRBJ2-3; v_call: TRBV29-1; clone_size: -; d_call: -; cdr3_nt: TGCAGCGTACCGGGCCCGGATACGCAGTATTTT; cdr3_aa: CSVPGPDTQYF
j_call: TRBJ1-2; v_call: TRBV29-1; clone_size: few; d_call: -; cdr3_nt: TGCAGCGTTCCCCCGCAGGAGATTAACTATGGCTACACCTTC; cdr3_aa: CSVPPQEINYGYTF
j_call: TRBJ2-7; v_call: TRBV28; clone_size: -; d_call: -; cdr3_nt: TGTGCCAGCAGTTTACAGTTCTCCTACGAGCAGTACTTC; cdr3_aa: CASSLQFSYEQYF